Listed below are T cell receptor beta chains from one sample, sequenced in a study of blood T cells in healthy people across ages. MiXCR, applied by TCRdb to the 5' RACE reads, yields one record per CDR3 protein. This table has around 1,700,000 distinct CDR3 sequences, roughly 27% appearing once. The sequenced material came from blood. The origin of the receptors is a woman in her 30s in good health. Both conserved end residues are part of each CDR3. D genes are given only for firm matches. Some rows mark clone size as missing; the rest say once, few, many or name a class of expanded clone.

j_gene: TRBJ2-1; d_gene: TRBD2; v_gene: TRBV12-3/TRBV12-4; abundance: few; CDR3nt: TGTGCCAGCAGCTCTAGCGGGGACTTCTATGAGCAGTTCTTC; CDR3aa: CASSSSGDFYEQFF
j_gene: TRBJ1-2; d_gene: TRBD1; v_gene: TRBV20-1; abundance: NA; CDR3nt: TGCAGGGGGACAGCAACAAGTTATGGCTACACCTTC; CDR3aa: CRGTATSYGYTF
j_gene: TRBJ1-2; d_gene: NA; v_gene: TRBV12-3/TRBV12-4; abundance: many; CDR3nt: TGTGCCAGCCCTCCGGCGATGGGGCGCGGGGTTGGCTACACCTTC; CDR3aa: CASPPAMGRGVGYTF
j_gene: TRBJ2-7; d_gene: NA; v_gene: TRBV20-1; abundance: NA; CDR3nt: TGCAGTGCTAGACCCAGGACCTCCTACGAGCAGTACTTC; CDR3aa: CSARPRTSYEQYF
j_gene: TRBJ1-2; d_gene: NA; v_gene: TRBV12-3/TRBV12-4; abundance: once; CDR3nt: TGTGTCAGCAATGACCGCACGGGTGGCTACACCTTC; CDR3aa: CVSNDRTGGYTF
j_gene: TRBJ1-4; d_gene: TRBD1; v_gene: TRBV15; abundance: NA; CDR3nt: TGTGCCACCAGCAGAGGACAGGGGGCGAGGAGTGAAAAACTGTTTTTT; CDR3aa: CATSRGQGARSEKLFF
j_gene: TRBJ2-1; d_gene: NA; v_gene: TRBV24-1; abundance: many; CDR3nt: TGTGCCACCTCTAAATCTGGACTTGGGGCGGATGAGCAGTTCTTC; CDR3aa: CATSKSGLGADEQFF
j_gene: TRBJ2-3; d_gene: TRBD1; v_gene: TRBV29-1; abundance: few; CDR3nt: TGCAGCGCGGCCGGGACAGGCGATACGCAGTATTTT; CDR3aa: CSAAGTGDTQYF
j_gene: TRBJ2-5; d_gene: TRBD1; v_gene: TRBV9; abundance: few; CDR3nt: TGTGCCAGCAGCGTAGGGACTTTCCCGGGACAGGGGACCCAAGAGACCCAGTACTTC; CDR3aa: CASSVGTFPGQGTQETQYF
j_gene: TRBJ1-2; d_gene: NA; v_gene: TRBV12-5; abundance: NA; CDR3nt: TGTGCTAGTGGTTTTCACGGGTCTAACTATGGCTACACCTTC; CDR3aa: CASGFHGSNYGYTF
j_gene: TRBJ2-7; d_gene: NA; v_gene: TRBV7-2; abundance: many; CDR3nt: TGTGCCAGCAGCTTAGCCTTTTCTCGGCTCGAGCAGTACTTC; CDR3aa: CASSLAFSRLEQYF
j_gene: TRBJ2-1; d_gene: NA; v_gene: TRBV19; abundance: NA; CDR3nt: TGTGCCAGTAGTACCGTATTTCGCTCCTACAATGAGCAGTTCTTC; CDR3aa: CASSTVFRSYNEQFF
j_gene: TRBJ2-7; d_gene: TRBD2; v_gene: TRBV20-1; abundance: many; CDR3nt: TGCAGTGCTATCCCACTGGCGGGAGAGGTAAACGAGCAGTACTTC; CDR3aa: CSAIPLAGEVNEQYF
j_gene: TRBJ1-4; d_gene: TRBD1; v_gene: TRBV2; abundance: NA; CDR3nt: TGTGCCAGCAGTGCGGACAGGGAGGATGAAAAACTGTTTTTT; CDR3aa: CASSADREDEKLFF
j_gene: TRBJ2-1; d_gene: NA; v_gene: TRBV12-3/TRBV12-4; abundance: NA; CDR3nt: TGTGCCAGCAGGCGTGAAGGGCCTATTTATGAGCAGTTCTTC; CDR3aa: CASRREGPIYEQFF
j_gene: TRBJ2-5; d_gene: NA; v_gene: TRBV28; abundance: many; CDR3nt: TGTGCCAGCAGTTTCGCGCTCGGCCCCAAAGAGACCCAGTACTTC; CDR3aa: CASSFALGPKETQYF
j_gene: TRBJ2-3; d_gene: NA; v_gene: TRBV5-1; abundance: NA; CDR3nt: TGCGCCAGCAGTATGCGAACGGGGGCAGATACGCAGTATTTT; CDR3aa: CASSMRTGADTQYF
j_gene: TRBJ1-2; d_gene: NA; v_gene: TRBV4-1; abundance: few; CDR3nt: TGCGCCAGCAGCGGCCTCCGGGGGCCCGACTATGGCTACACCTTC; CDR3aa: CASSGLRGPDYGYTF
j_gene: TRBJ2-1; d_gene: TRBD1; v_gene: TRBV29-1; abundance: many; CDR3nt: TGCAGCGTTGAAGATAGGGGACAGGGAAGGAATGAGCAGTTCTTC; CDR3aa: CSVEDRGQGRNEQFF